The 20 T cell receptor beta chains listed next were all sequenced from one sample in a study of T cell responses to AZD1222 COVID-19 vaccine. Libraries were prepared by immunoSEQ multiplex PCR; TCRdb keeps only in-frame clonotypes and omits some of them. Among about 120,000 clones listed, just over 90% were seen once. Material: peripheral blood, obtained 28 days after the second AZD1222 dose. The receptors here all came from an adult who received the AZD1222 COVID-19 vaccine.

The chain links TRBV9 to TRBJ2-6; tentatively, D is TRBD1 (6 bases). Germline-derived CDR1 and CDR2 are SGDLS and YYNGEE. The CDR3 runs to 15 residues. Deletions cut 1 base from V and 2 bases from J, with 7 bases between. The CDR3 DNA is TGTGCCAGCAGCGTAACAGGGCCTGGGGCCAACGTCCTGACTTTC. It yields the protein CASSVTGPGANVLTF.

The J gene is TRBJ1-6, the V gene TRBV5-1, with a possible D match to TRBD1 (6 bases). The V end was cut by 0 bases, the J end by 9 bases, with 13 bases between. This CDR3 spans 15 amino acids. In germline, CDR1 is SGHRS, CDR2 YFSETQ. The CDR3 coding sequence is TGCGCCAGCAGCTTGGATGTACAGGGCGTTTCACCCCTCCACTTT. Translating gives CASSLDVQGVSPLHF.

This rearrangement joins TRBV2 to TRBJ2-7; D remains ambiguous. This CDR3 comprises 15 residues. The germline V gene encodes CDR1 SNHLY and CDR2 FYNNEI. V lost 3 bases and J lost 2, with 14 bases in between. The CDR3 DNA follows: TGTGCCAGCAGTGAGAGTGGGCAAAACGCCTACGAGCAGTACTTC. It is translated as CASSESGQNAYEQYF.

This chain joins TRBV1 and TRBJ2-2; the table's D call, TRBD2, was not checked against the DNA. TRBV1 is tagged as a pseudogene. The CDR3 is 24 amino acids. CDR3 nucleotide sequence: TGCACCAGCAGCCAAGTTAGATGGACTAGAGGATTTGTTAGCCCTCTTGTTAGAACCGGGGAGCTGTTTTTT. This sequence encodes CTSSQVRWTRGFVSPLVRTGELFF.

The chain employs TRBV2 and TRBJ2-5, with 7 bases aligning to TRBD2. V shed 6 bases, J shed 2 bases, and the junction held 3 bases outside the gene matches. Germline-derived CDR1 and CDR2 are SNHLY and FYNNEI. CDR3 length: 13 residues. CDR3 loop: CASSVGLQETQYF. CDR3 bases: TGTGCCAGCAGCGTGGGACTACAAGAGACCCAGTACTTC.

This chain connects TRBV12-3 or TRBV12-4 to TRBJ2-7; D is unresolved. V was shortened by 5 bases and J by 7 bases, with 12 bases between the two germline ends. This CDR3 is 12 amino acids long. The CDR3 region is CASSAVVREQYF. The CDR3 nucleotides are TGTGCCAGCAGTGCGGTGGTGCGGGAGCAGTACTTC.

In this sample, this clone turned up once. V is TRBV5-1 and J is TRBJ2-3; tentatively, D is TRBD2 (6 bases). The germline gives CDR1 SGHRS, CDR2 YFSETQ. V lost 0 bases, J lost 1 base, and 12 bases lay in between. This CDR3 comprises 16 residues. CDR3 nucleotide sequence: TGCGCCAGCAGCTTGGCGAGGTCTAGCGGCACAGATACGCAGTATTTT. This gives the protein CASSLARSSGTDTQYF.

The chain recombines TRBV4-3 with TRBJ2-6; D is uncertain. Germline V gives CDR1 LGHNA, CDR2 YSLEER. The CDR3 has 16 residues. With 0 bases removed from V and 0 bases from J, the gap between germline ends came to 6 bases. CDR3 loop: CASSQDTFSGANVLTF. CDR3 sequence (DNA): TGCGCCAGCAGCCAAGATACGTTCTCTGGGGCCAACGTCCTGACTTTC.

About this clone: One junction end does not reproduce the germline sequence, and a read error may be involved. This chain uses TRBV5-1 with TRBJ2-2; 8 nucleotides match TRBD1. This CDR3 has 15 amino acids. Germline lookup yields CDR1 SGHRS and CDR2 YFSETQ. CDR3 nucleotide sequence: TGCGCCAGCAGCACGGGACAGGAGATTACCGGGGGGCTGTTTTTT. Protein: CASSTGQEITGGLFF.

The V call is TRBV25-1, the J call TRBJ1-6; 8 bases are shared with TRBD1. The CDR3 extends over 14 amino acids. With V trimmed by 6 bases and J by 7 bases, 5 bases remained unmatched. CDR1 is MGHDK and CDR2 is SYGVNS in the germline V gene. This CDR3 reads CASRGTGENSPLHF. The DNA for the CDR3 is TGTGCCAGCAGGGGGACAGGTGAAAATTCACCCCTCCACTTT.

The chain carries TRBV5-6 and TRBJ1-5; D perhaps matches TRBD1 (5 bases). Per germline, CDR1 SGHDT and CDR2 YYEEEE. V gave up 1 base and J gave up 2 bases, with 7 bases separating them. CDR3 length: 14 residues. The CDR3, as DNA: TGTGCCAGCAGCTTGAGGGGAGGCAATCAGCCCCAGCATTTT. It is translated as CASSLRGGNQPQHF.

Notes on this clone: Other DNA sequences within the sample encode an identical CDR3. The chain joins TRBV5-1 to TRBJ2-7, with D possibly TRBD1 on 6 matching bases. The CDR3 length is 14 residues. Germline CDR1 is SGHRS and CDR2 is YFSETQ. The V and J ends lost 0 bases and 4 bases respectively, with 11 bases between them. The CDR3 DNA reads TGCGCCAGCAGCTTGGATAGGGGGTTGTACGAGCAGTACTTC. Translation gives CASSLDRGLYEQYF.

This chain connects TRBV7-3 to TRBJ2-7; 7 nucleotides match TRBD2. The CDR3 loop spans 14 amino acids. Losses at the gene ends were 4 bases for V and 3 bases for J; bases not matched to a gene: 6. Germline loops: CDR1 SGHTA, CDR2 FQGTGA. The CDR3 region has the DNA TGTGCCAGCAGCTCAAGCGGGAACAACTACGAGCAGTACTTC. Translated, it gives CASSSSGNNYEQYF.

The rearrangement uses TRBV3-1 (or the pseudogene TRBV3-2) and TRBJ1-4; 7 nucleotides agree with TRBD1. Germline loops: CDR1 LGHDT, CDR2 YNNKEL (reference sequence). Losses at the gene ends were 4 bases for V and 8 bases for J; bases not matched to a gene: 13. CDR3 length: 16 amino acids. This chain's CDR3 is CASSPEADREGEKLFF. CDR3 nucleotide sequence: TGTGCCAGCAGCCCTGAAGCCGACAGGGAGGGCGAAAAACTGTTTTTT.

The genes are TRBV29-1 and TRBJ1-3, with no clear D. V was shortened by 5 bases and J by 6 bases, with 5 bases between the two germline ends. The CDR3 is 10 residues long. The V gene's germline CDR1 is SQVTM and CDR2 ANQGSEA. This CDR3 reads CSVQENTIYF. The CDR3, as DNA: TGCAGCGTTCAGGAAAACACCATATATTTT.

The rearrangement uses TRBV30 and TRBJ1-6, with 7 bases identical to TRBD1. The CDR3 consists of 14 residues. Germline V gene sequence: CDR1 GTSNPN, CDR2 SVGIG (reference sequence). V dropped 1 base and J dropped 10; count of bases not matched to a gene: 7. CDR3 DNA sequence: TGTGCCTGGAGTGCTACAGGGGTAGGATCACCCCTCCACTTT. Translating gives CAWSATGVGSPLHF.

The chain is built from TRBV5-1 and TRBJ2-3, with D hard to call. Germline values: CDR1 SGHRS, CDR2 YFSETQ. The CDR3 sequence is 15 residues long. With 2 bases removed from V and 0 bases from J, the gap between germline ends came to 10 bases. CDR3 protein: CASSFGQVSTDTQYF. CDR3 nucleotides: TGCGCCAGCAGCTTCGGGCAGGTTAGCACAGATACGCAGTATTTT.

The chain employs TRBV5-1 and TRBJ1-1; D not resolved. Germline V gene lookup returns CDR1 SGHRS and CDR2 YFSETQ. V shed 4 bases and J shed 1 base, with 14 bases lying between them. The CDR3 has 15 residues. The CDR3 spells CASSRGGVENTEAFF. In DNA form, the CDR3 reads TGCGCCAGCAGCCGCGGTGGGGTCGAGAACACTGAAGCTTTCTTT.

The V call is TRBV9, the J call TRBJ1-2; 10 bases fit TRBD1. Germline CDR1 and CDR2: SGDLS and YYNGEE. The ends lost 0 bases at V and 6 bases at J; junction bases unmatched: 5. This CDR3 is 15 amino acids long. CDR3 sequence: CASSVGQGATDGYTF. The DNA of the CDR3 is TGTGCCAGCAGCGTAGGACAGGGGGCGACGGATGGCTACACCTTC.

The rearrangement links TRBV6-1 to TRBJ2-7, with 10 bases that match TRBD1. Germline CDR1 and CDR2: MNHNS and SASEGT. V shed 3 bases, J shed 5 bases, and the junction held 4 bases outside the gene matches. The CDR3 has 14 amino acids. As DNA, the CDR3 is TGTGCCAGCAGTGACCGGGACAGGGGTCACGAGCAGTACTTC. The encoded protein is CASSDRDRGHEQYF.